The 15 T cell receptor beta chains below all came from one sample that was sequenced in a study of Ad26.COV2.S vaccination and SARS-CoV-2 variants. The repertoire was sequenced with immunoSEQ multiplex PCR; TCRdb's copy has only in-frame clones and lacks some. The sample lists around 400,000 clones, about 91% occurring once. Treatment: roughly 19 received Ad26.COV2.S at low or high dose, single or two shots; 5 received placebo; per-sample allocation not given. Sampling was done on day 63 after the first vaccine or placebo injection. The source was peripheral blood, collected in a trial of Ad26.COV2.S vaccine versus placebo. Receptor source: a person between 18 and 65 years old who received the Ad26.COV2.S COVID-19 vaccine or a placebo.

This chain links TRBV10-1 with TRBJ2-3; unclear D gene. Germline CDR1 WNHNN, CDR2 SYGVQD (reference sequence). Trimming pared 6 bases from V and 2 bases from J, leaving 0 bases between. The CDR3 has 10 residues. CDR3 nucleotides: TGCGCCAGCAGCACAGATACGCAGTATTTT. It codes for CASSTDTQYF.

The V and J genes are TRBV7-8 and TRBJ2-4, with 7 nucleotides matching TRBD1. The germline gives CDR1 SGHVS, CDR2 FQNEAQ. J lost 0 bases, V lost 5 bases, and 19 bases had no gene match. The CDR3 consists of 20 residues. In DNA, the CDR3 is TGTGCCAGCAGCCCGCACCGTCCCGGGACAGTATCCCTAGCCAAAAACATTCAGTACTTC. Protein sequence: CASSPHRPGTVSLAKNIQYF.

The chain recombines TRBV18 with TRBJ2-5; D remains ambiguous. Germline V gives CDR1 KGHSH, CDR2 LQKENI. Trimming removed 1 base at V and 4 bases at J, with 10 bases between. The CDR3 sequence is 14 residues long. The CDR3 nucleotides read TGTGCCAGCTCACCACTTTCCAGGACAGAGACCCAGTACTTC. Translated: CASSPLSRTETQYF.

The gene calls are TRBV20-1 and TRBJ2-2; TRBD1 aligns across 7 bases. The CDR3 runs to 15 residues. Losses at the gene ends were 3 bases for V and 5 bases for J; bases not matched to a gene: 9. Germline V gene lookup returns CDR1 DFQATT and CDR2 SNEGSKA (reference sequence). CDR3 region: CSASLPGQITGELFF. The CDR3 nucleotides read TGCAGTGCTAGTTTGCCGGGACAGATAACCGGGGAGCTGTTTTTT.

The chain employs TRBV6-4 and TRBJ2-1; a possible D gene is TRBD2 (5 bases). CDR1 is MRHNA and CDR2 is SNTAGT in the germline V gene. Trimming shortened V by 4 bases and J by 2 bases, and 12 bases separated the two germline ends. The CDR3 contains 15 residues. CDR3 amino acids: CASSASIGAYNEQFF. The CDR3, as DNA: TGTGCCAGCAGTGCTTCTATCGGGGCCTACAATGAGCAGTTCTTC.

The chain has TRBV5-1 and TRBJ2-2, with D hard to call. V gave up 2 bases and J gave up 8 bases, with 10 bases separating them. The V gene's germline CDR1 is SGHRS and CDR2 YFSETQ. This CDR3 region has 13 residues. CDR3 region: CASSLGRAGELFF. The CDR3 region has the DNA TGCGCCAGCAGCTTAGGAAGGGCTGGGGAGCTGTTTTTT.

The chain recombines TRBV9 with TRBJ1-2; D not resolved. The CDR3 sequence is 13 residues long. Per the germline V gene, CDR1 is SGDLS and CDR2 is YYNGEE. Trimming left V 2 bases short and J 4 bases short, with 9 bases between. The CDR3 DNA sequence: TGTGCCAGCAGCGTCCGGGAATCCTATGGCTACACCTTC. Protein: CASSVRESYGYTF. Combining the CDR3 with reference TRBV9 and TRBJ1-2 gives the whole variable domain DSGVTQTPKHLITATGQRVTLRCSPRSGDLSVYWYQQSLDQGLQFLIQYYNGEERAKGNILERFSAQQFPDLHSELNLSSLELGDSALYFCASSVRESYGYTFGSGTRLTVV.

The chain employs TRBV10-3 and TRBJ2-3; 9 nucleotides line up with TRBD2. CDR3 length equals 14 residues. V gave up 7 bases and J gave up 3 bases; unmatched junction bases: 5. The germline V gene encodes CDR1 ENHRY and CDR2 SYGVKD. The CDR3 spells CAITLSGSTDTQYF. The CDR3 region has the DNA TGTGCCATCACCCTTAGCGGGAGTACAGATACGCAGTATTTT.

The V gene is TRBV24-1, the J gene TRBJ1-2; D ambiguous. CDR3 length equals 14 residues. Germline V gives CDR1 KGHDR, CDR2 SFDVKD. Trimming removed 0 bases at V and 8 bases at J, with 12 bases between. CDR3: CATSDLSGIEGYTF. In DNA form, the CDR3 reads TGTGCCACCAGTGATTTGTCGGGGATTGAAGGCTACACCTTC.

The V gene is TRBV7-3, the J gene TRBJ2-1; 10 bases fit TRBD2. With 2 bases clipped from V and 5 bases from J, the junction kept 6 bases outside the gene matches. Germline CDR1 SGHTA, CDR2 FQGTGA. The CDR3 is 16 amino acids. The CDR3 coding sequence is TGTGCCAGCAGCTTATGGGAACTAGCGGGAAACAATGAGCAGTTCTTC. Residues: CASSLWELAGNNEQFF. Full variable domain (missing parts from reference TRBV7-3 and TRBJ2-1): GAGVSQTPSNKVTEKGKYVELRCDPISGHTALYWYRQSLGQGPEFLIYFQGTGAADDSGLPNDRFFAVRPEGSVSTLKIQRTERGDSAVYLCASSLWELAGNNEQFFGPGTRLTVL.

The chain links TRBV12-5 to TRBJ2-5; D perhaps matches TRBD2 (5 bases). Trimming cost V 6 bases and J 1 base, with 9 bases left between them. This CDR3 is 13 amino acids long. Germline CDR1 reads LGHNT; CDR2 reads FRNRAP. In DNA form, the CDR3 reads TGTGCTAGTGGACGAGCGGTCCAAGAGACCCAGTACTTC. Its protein product is CASGRAVQETQYF.

The CDR3 spells CASSLEGATYYNEQFF. CDR3 nucleotides: TGTGCCAGCAGCTTAGAAGGAGCGACTTACTACAATGAGCAGTTCTTC. The chain is built from TRBV7-2 and TRBJ2-1; D call uncertain. This CDR3 region has 16 residues. Trimming took off 1 base at V and 3 bases at J, with 13 bases between the two ends. Germline CDR1 SGHTA, CDR2 FQGNSA. Full variable domain (remainder filled in from reference TRBV7-2 and TRBJ2-1): GAGVSQSPSNKVTEKGKDVELRCDPISGHTALYWYRQSLGQGLEFLIYFQGNSAPDKSGLPSDRFSAERTGGSVSTLTIQRTQQEDSAVYLCASSLEGATYYNEQFFGPGTRLTVL.

This clone was detected a few times. This sequence joins TRBV10-1 and TRBJ1-1; TRBD1 aligns across 8 bases. Germline values: CDR1 WNHNN, CDR2 SYGVQD (reference sequence). The length of the CDR3 is 13 residues. Trimming removed 6 bases from V and 4 bases from J; junction bases left unmatched: 4. The CDR3 region has the DNA TGCGCCAGCAGGCTGGGACAGGCCACTGAAGCTTTCTTT. This codes for CASRLGQATEAFF.

The CDR3 is CASSAPGADGYTF. CDR3 bases: TGTGCCAGCAGCGCCCCGGGGGCGGATGGCTACACCTTC. This chain uses TRBV9 with TRBJ1-2, with D perhaps matching TRBD1 (6 bases). The germline V and J ends were trimmed by 3 bases and 6 bases, with 12 bases remaining between them. Germline V gene sequence: CDR1 SGDLS, CDR2 YYNGEE. The CDR3 is made up of 13 amino acids.

The chain recombines TRBV5-4 with TRBJ2-1; D could derive from TRBD1 or TRBD2 (6 bases each). Between the trimmed V and J ends, which lost 3 bases and 4 bases, there was a span of 11 bases. This CDR3 is built from 14 residues. Germline values: CDR1 SGHNT, CDR2 YYREEE (reference sequence). CDR3 sequence reads: CASSSGDFYNEQFF. The CDR3 nucleotides read TGTGCCAGCAGCTCAGGGGACTTTTACAATGAGCAGTTCTTC.